Shown below are 23 T cell receptor beta chains from a single sample sequenced in a study of cytomegalovirus exposure and HLA in healthy donors. The PCR was carried out with 60 Vbeta primers and 13 Jbeta primers. Data came from immunoSEQ multiplex PCR; TCRdb stores just in-frame clones and leaves some out. In the table there are roughly 140,000 clones, roughly 85% of which are singletons. Material: PBMCs. The receptors were gathered from a woman in her twenties or thirties in good health and CMV-seronegative.

The rearrangement joins TRBV29-1 to TRBJ1-2; the D is unclear. The CDR3 has 12 amino acids. Trimming pared 6 bases from V and 5 bases from J, leaving 13 bases between. Germline V lookup: CDR1 SQVTM, CDR2 ANQGSEA. CDR3 sequence: CSVPQDFYGYTF. CDR3 DNA: TGCAGCGTCCCGCAGGACTTTTATGGCTACACCTTC.

The count of this clone is one. The chain has TRBV7-9 and TRBJ2-1, with TRBD1 as a possible D gene (6 bases). Germline CDR1 reads SEHNR; CDR2 reads FQNEAQ (reference sequence). The CDR3 is 17 amino acids. The V end was cut by 3 bases, the J end by 4 bases, with 19 bases between. The DNA for the CDR3 is TGTGCCAGCAGCTTCGCCGTTAGGGACATGAGGTACAATGAGCAGTTCTTC. It specifies CASSFAVRDMRYNEQFF.

The chain recombines TRBV6-6 with TRBJ2-2; 8 positions match TRBD2. V was clipped by 1 base and J by 3 bases; unmatched bases: 1. The germline CDR1 and CDR2 sequences are MNHNY and SVGAGI (reference sequence). The CDR3 contains 15 residues. Here the CDR3 reads CASSYLRGDTGELFF. DNA of the CDR3: TGTGCCAGCAGTTACTTGCGGGGGGACACCGGGGAGCTGTTTTTT.

The chain combines TRBV5-4 with TRBJ1-1; D is perhaps TRBD1 (5 bases). CDR1 and CDR2 (germline): SGHNT, YYREEE (reference sequence). Trimming left V 1 base short and J 1 base short, with 17 bases between. The CDR3 has 17 residues. The DNA of the CDR3 is TGTGCCAGCAGCTTGTGGTGGGGCGCTCTTGAGAACACTGAAGCTTTCTTT. It codes for CASSLWWGALENTEAFF.

CDR3 sequence reads: CASSSIAGSYNEQFF. CDR3 coding DNA: TGTGCCAGCAGCTCCATAGCGGGCTCCTACAATGAGCAGTTCTTC. The chain is built from TRBV11-2 and TRBJ2-1; 7 bases align to TRBD2. Germline-derived CDR1 and CDR2 are SGHAT and FQNNGV. Trimming removed 4 bases from V and 0 bases from J; junction bases left unmatched: 3. The CDR3 contains 15 residues.

This sequence joins TRBV7-9 and TRBJ2-3, with TRBD2 matching 8 bases. The CDR3 spans 16 residues. CDR1 SEHNR and CDR2 FQNEAQ come from the germline V gene (reference sequence). V was pared by 5 bases and J by 6 bases, with 13 bases of the junction left unmatched. As DNA, the CDR3 is TGTGCCAGCAGCCGGGGGGAAGCGGGGGTCAGGGATACGCAGTATTTT. Protein: CASSRGEAGVRDTQYF.

This chain uses TRBV7-8 with TRBJ1-5; 7 bases line up with TRBD1. The germline V gene encodes CDR1 SGHVS and CDR2 FQNEAQ. V trimming: 1 base; J trimming: 2 bases; junction bases outside the gene matches: 5. This CDR3 is 16 amino acids long. This CDR3 reads CASSLDRGAGNQPQHF. Here the CDR3 DNA reads TGTGCCAGCAGCTTAGACAGGGGCGCGGGCAATCAGCCCCAGCATTTT.

This chain links TRBV5-8 with TRBJ2-7; 9 bases fit TRBD2. The CDR3 totals 14 residues. CDR1 SGHTS and CDR2 YDEGEE come from the germline V gene. V lost 5 bases to trimming and J lost 2 bases; unmatched junction nucleotides: 5. The CDR3 DNA is TGTGCCAGCAGGAAGCGGGGGGCCACCTACGAGCAGTACTTC. Translated: CASRKRGATYEQYF. The full variable domain, rest sourced from reference TRBV5-8 and TRBJ2-7, is EAGVTQSPTHLIKTRGQQATLRCSPISGHTSVYWYQQALGLGLQFLLWYDEGEERNRGNFPPRFSGRQFPNYSSELNVNALELEDSALYLCASRKRGATYEQYFGPGTRLTVT.

V gene TRBV7-2 combines with J gene TRBJ1-2, with D hard to call. V lost 5 bases, J lost 5 bases, and 12 bases lay in between. Per the germline V gene, CDR1 is SGHTA and CDR2 is FQGNSA. This CDR3 is built from 13 residues. In DNA, the CDR3 is TGTGCCAGCAGCCTCCCTGGCCAGTATGGCTACACCTTC. Translated: CASSLPGQYGYTF.

V is TRBV5-1 and J is TRBJ2-1; no reliable D call. The CDR3 spans 14 residues. Germline V gene data show CDR1 as SGHRS and CDR2 as YFSETQ. V lost 0 bases to trimming and J lost 5 bases, with 9 bases between them. The CDR3 sequence: CASSLASINNEQFF. The CDR3 region has the DNA TGCGCCAGCAGCTTGGCCAGTATCAACAATGAGCAGTTCTTC.

This sequence joins TRBV27 and TRBJ1-3; D remains ambiguous. This CDR3 is built from 13 residues. The V gene's germline CDR1 is MNHEY and CDR2 SMNVEV (reference sequence). Trimming stripped 4 bases from V and 4 bases from J, with 8 bases between. CDR3 residues: CASSYGKGNTIYF. CDR3 sequence (DNA): TGTGCCAGCAGTTATGGCAAAGGAAACACCATATATTTT.

The chain has TRBV11-2 and TRBJ1-4; maybe TRBD1 (6 bases). V lost 4 bases and J lost 2, with 14 bases in between. Per germline, CDR1 SGHAT and CDR2 FQNNGV. CDR3 size: 16 residues. The CDR3 DNA sequence: TGTGCCAGCAGCTCGAGGGGGAGGGTTACTAATGAAAAACTGTTTTTT. This encodes CASSSRGRVTNEKLFF.

The chain employs TRBV5-1 and TRBJ2-1; D perhaps matches TRBD2 (5 bases). The CDR3 runs to 14 residues. V gave up 1 base and J gave up 3 bases, with 8 bases separating them. Looked up from germline, CDR1 is SGHRS and CDR2 is YFSETQ. CDR3 sequence (DNA): TGCGCCAGCAGCTTGTCGGGAAACTACAATGAGCAGTTCTTC. Protein sequence: CASSLSGNYNEQFF.

The CDR3 DNA is TGTGCCAGCAGCTCGGACAGTAATTCACCCCTCCACTTT. Encoded protein: CASSSDSNSPLHF. The gene calls are TRBV11-3 and TRBJ1-6; D is possibly TRBD1 (6 bases). The CDR3 runs to 13 residues. Germline CDR1 reads SGHNT; CDR2 reads YENEEA. Trimming left V 4 bases short and J 6 bases short, with 7 bases between.

The V gene is TRBV7-2, the J gene TRBJ1-2; D may be TRBD1 (6 bases). Trimming removed 5 bases from V and 8 bases from J, with 18 bases in between. There are 14 residues in the CDR3. The germline V gene has CDR1 SGHTA and CDR2 FQGNSA. CDR3 protein: CASSARTDGWGYTF. In DNA, the CDR3 is TGTGCCAGCAGCGCTCGGACAGACGGATGGGGCTACACCTTC.

This sequence joins TRBV5-1 and TRBJ2-6; weak D call: TRBD2 (6 bases). Trimming stripped 7 bases from V and 4 bases from J, with 15 bases between. The CDR3 is 15 amino acids. Germline CDR1 reads SGHRS; CDR2 reads YFSETQ. CDR3 sequence (DNA): TGCGCCAGCGGCGGGGACGGTCCGGGGGCCAACGTCCTGACTTTC. Translated, it gives CASGGDGPGANVLTF.

This chain links TRBV5-1 with TRBJ1-6, with 7 bases that match TRBD1. CDR1 SGHRS and CDR2 YFSETQ come from the germline V gene. The V gene end was trimmed by 4 bases and the J gene end by 6 bases; junction bases not matched to a gene: 4. The CDR3 totals 14 residues. CDR3 sequence (DNA): TGCGCCAGCAGCGAGGGACAGCCTAATTCACCCCTCCACTTT. Protein: CASSEGQPNSPLHF.

CDR3 bases: TGTGCCAGCAGCTCTGGACAGAGAACTAATGAAAAACTGTTTTTT. Protein: CASSSGQRTNEKLFF. The chain couples TRBV7-8 to TRBJ1-4; D may be TRBD1 (6 bases). The CDR3 is made up of 15 amino acids. Per germline, CDR1 SGHVS and CDR2 FQNEAQ. Trimming removed 4 bases from V and 1 base from J, with 10 bases in between.

The rearrangement links TRBV7-3 to TRBJ2-3; the D gene is possibly TRBD2 (5 bases). Trimming removed 5 bases from V and 1 base from J, with 13 bases in between. CDR1 is SGHTA and CDR2 is FQGTGA in the germline V gene. The CDR3 length is 15 residues. The CDR3 sequence is CASSEAGVRTDTQYF. CDR3 nucleotides: TGTGCCAGCAGCGAAGCCGGGGTCCGCACAGATACGCAGTATTTT.

This clone came up a few times. The chain recombines TRBV18 with TRBJ1-1, with D maybe TRBD1 (5 bases). Trimming removed 6 bases at V and 0 bases at J, with 14 bases between. The CDR3 spans 15 residues. Germline V gives CDR1 KGHSH, CDR2 LQKENI. The CDR3 DNA reads TGTGCCAGCTCCCCAGAGGCAGGGCTGAACACTGAAGCTTTCTTT. Its protein is CASSPEAGLNTEAFF.

This chain joins TRBV6-1 and TRBJ1-1, with D perhaps matching TRBD1 (5 bases). The ends were cut back, 7 bases at V and 4 bases at J, with 19 bases in the middle. There are 15 residues in the CDR3. Germline V gene sequence: CDR1 MNHNS, CDR2 SASEGT. Here the CDR3 reads CASKIREGEGTEAFF. The CDR3 DNA reads TGTGCCAGCAAGATCAGGGAAGGGGAAGGCACTGAAGCTTTCTTT.

J is TRBJ2-1 and V is TRBV7-2; tentatively, D is TRBD1 (6 bases). The CDR3 contains 15 residues. The V end was cut by 4 bases, the J end by 1 base, with 11 bases between. Per germline, CDR1 SGHTA and CDR2 FQGNSA. The CDR3, as DNA: TGTGCCAGCAGCTCTACAGGGTTTTCCTACAATGAGCAGTTCTTC. Protein product: CASSSTGFSYNEQFF.

This sequence joins TRBV5-1 and TRBJ2-7; TRBD1 matches at 9 bases. Germline V gene data show CDR1 as SGHRS and CDR2 as YFSETQ. This CDR3 has 18 amino acids. V lost 0 bases, J lost 5 bases, and 15 bases stayed unmatched. The CDR3, as DNA: TGCGCCAGCAGCTTGGTGACGAGTCGGGACAGGGCATTCCACGAGCAGTACTTC. It specifies CASSLVTSRDRAFHEQYF.